This paragraph covers one T cell receptor beta chain sequence. The antigen remains undetermined. The sample comes from a study of STAT5B mutations in CD4+ large granular lymphocyte leukemia. Germline V gives CDR1 KGHSH, CDR2 LQKENI. Trimming pared 2 bases from V and 6 bases from J, leaving 11 bases between. The CDR3 is made up of 14 amino acids. Generated by immunoSEQ multiplex PCR, the TCRdb table keeps only in-frame clones and is missing some. In the table there are about 32,000 clones, around four fifths of which are singletons. Overall study findings and caveats: Compared with healthy controls (2/35), patient top clones favored TRBV06 (8/27).

The J gene is TRBJ1-3, the V gene TRBV18; D is perhaps TRBD1 (5 bases). The clonotype comes from a human donor in good health. The specimen was CD4+ T cells from blood buffy coats. The CDR3 nucleotides read TGTGCCAGCTCACCATCGGAGGGGCAAAACACCATATATTTT. Amino acids: CASSPSEGQNTIYF. Supplemented by reference TRBV18 and TRBJ1-3, the full variable domain reads NAGVMQNPRHLVRRRGQEARLRCSPMKGHSHVYWYRQLPEEGLKFMVYLQKENIIDESGMPKERFSAEFPKEGPSILRIQQVVRGDSAAYFCASSPSEGQNTIYFGEGSWLTVV.